The source of this T cell receptor (beta chain) is a study of response to subunit inactivated influenza vaccine. TCRdb used MiXCR to reprocess the RT-PCR reads, holding one entry per CDR3 protein. Altogether about 570,000 distinct CDR3 sequences are present, roughly 12% being singletons, with the ten largest covering about 10%. This clonotype was seen a handful of times. V gave up 4 bases and J gave up 0 bases; unmatched junction bases: 18. Germline V CDR1 and CDR2: MNHEY, SMNVEV (reference sequence). CDR3 size: 22 residues. The same specimen was also included in a second study, on T cells expressing NK-cell markers. Per that study: Generation of TCR beta cDNA was performed by 5'RACE template switching incorporating UMIs.

The chain combines TRBV27 with TRBJ2-1, with 13 bases matching TRBD2. Sequencing was performed on PBMCs from blood, taken on the day of vaccination. The TCR sequence derives from a man in his fifties or sixties who received an inactivated influenza vaccine. The DNA of the CDR3 is TGTGCCAGCAGTTCGAATCGATACGGACTAGCGGGGGCTACGAGCTCCTACAATGAGCAGTTCTTC. It translates to CASSSNRYGLAGATSSYNEQFF.